This T cell receptor beta chain was found in a study of regulatory and conventional T cells in RAG deficiency. Study-level results: These Omenn syndrome Treg sorts may hold peripherally activated cells instead. In Omenn syndrome, Treg and Tconv repertoires overlapped >75%.

The sorted conventional CD4+ T cells were CD25-low and CD127-high, with genomic DNA sequenced. Trimming removed 0 bases from V and 3 bases from J, with 9 bases in between. CDR3 length: 15 amino acids. Germline loops: CDR1 SGDLS, CDR2 YYNGEE. A note on this clone: The target antigen is unknown.

This table comes from immunoSEQ multiplex PCR, and its TCRdb copy is limited to in-frame clones, with some not included. Of roughly 30,000 clones in the sample, 95% to 96% are singletons; the top ten hold over 0.35%. This sample also belongs to another study, concerning regulatory T cells. This second study notes: Amplification used 52 TRBV primers and 13 TRBJ primers.

Source material: CD25- CD4+ T cells sorted from blood. The chain carries TRBV9 and TRBJ1-4; no clear D. This TCR came from a human donor in good health. In DNA form, the CDR3 reads TGTGCCAGCAGCGTAGATCGGGGTCCTAATGAAAAACTGTTTTTT. Translating gives CASSVDRGPNEKLFF. The full variable domain, rest sourced from reference TRBV9 and TRBJ1-4, is DSGVTQTPKHLITATGQRVTLRCSPRSGDLSVYWYQQSLDQGLQFLIQYYNGEERAKGNILERFSAQQFPDLHSELNLSSLELGDSALYFCASSVDRGPNEKLFFGSGTQLSVL.